What follows are 13 T cell receptor beta chains derived from one specimen sequenced in a study of regulatory T cells in long-lasting Graves disease. Noted time point: newly diagnosed GD, antithyroid drugs for less than 3 months. The TCR library was prepared using RNA isolated from PBMCs. CDR3 regions were amplified by Arm-PCR using iRepertoire HTBI primers to build TCR beta libraries. From the multiplex PCR reads, TCRdb called clonotypes with MiXCR, one entry per CDR3 protein. The repertoire holds around 500,000 distinct CDR3 sequences, with approximately 12% as singletons. These same records also appear under a second study, on T cells in Graves' hyperthyroidism and ophthalmopathy.

Sequencing used peripheral blood mononuclear cells (PBMCs), obtained at new diagnosis, from a patient treated with antithyroid drugs. All receptors derive from a woman in her twenties or thirties with Graves disease.

A remark on this clonotype: A much more abundant neighbour one base away suggests this may be a read error. The V and J genes are TRBV20-1 and TRBJ1-6; no clear D. The CDR3 extends over 13 amino acids. Germline CDR1 DFQATT, CDR2 SNEGSKA (reference sequence). The CDR3 nucleotides are TGCAGTGCCCTCCGGGATGTAAATTCACCCCTCCAATTT. This gives the protein CSALRDVNSPLQF.

V usage is TRBV30 and J usage is TRBJ2-1, with TRBD2 identical over 7 bases. CDR3 length: 16 residues. CDR1 and CDR2 (germline): GTSNPN, SVGIG (reference sequence). The J segment lost 6 bases and the V segment lost 0 bases, leaving 11 bases of the junction unmatched. Here the CDR3 DNA reads TGTGCCTGGAGTGTAGGGGCAGGCGGGAGTTTCAATGAGCAGTTCTTC. As protein: CAWSVGAGGSFNEQFF.

J is TRBJ1-2 and V is TRBV27; maybe TRBD1 (5 bases). In germline, CDR1 is MNHEY, CDR2 SMNVEV (reference sequence). V was trimmed by 7 bases and J by 8 bases, leaving 14 bases between them. This CDR3 has 12 amino acids. The CDR3 region has the DNA TGTGCCAGCACCAGCGGAGGGGCCGGCTACACCTTC. Its protein product is CASTSGGAGYTF.

This sequence joins TRBV27 and TRBJ2-6; 11 nucleotides agree with TRBD1. J lost 0 bases, V lost 6 bases, and 7 bases had no gene match. Germline CDR1 is MNHEY and CDR2 is SMNVEV (reference sequence). The CDR3 loop spans 18 amino acids. The chain's CDR3 is CASRRPGTGGSGANVLTF. CDR3 bases: TGTGCCAGCAGGAGACCGGGGACAGGGGGCTCTGGGGCCAACGTCCTGACTTTC.

The chain is built from TRBV7-6 and TRBJ2-1; 10 bases are a match to TRBD2. Germline V gene lookup returns CDR1 SGHVS and CDR2 FNYEAQ. V trimming: 4 bases; J trimming: 9 bases; junction bases outside the gene matches: 15. CDR3 length equals 17 residues. As DNA, the CDR3 is TGTGCCAGCAGCTCCTTGAGGGTGAGCGGGAGGGCCATTGAGCAGTTCTTC. Translated, it gives CASSSLRVSGRAIEQFF.

There are many counts of this clonotype. The rearrangement joins TRBV12-3 or TRBV12-4 to TRBJ1-6; D is possibly TRBD1 (5 bases). V lost 6 bases and J lost 8, with 14 bases in between. CDR3 length equals 14 residues. CDR3 loop: CASSIGTVYSPLHF. The CDR3, as DNA: TGTGCCAGCAGCATCGGGACGGTTTATTCACCCCTCCACTTT.

The chain couples TRBV19 to TRBJ2-6, with 11 nucleotides matching TRBD1. The trim removed 6 bases at V and 4 bases at J, leaving 8 bases unmatched. The CDR3 is made up of 17 amino acids. The V gene's germline CDR1 is LNHDA and CDR2 SQIVND (reference sequence). The CDR3 nucleotides read TGTGCCAGTAGAAGGACAGGGGGCGTGTCGGGGGCCAACGTCCTGACTTTC. It codes for CASRRTGGVSGANVLTF.

This clonotype appeared a few times. The chain's CDR3 is CASSLGDGFPYF. The CDR3 DNA sequence: TGTGCCAGCAGCTTAGGGGACGGTTTTCCGTACTTC. The chain has TRBV7-8 and TRBJ2-4; D may be TRBD1 or TRBD2 (5 bases each). The CDR3 sequence is 12 residues long. Germline V gene data show CDR1 as SGHVS and CDR2 as FQNEAQ. The V end lost 1 base, the J end lost 15 bases, and 13 bases lay between the germline ends.

This clonotype has more than one count but fewer than ten. The chain uses TRBV30 and TRBJ1-2; 9 bases match TRBD1. Germline CDR1 and CDR2: GTSNPN and SVGIG (reference sequence). The CDR3 has 15 residues. The ends lost 3 bases at V and 8 bases at J; junction bases unmatched: 13. In DNA, the CDR3 is TGTGCCTGGAGACGTACAGGGGGCGCTTCGAGCGGCTACACCTTC. It encodes CAWRRTGGASSGYTF.

In this sample, this clonotype turned up a few times. V usage is TRBV19 and J usage is TRBJ1-1; 8 bases are a match to TRBD1. J lost 5 bases, V lost 0 bases, and 8 bases had no gene match. There are 16 residues in the CDR3. Germline CDR1 reads LNHDA; CDR2 reads SQIVND (reference sequence). The CDR3 loop is CASSIDLQGATTEAFF. CDR3 nucleotides: TGTGCCAGTAGTATAGATCTGCAGGGGGCGACGACTGAAGCTTTCTTT. The whole variable domain, remainder taken from reference TRBV19 and TRBJ1-1, is DGGITQSPKYLFRKEGQNVTLSCEQNLNHDAMYWYRQDPGQGLRLIYYSQIVNDFQKGDIAEGYSVSREKKESFPLTVTSAQKNPTAFYLCASSIDLQGATTEAFFGQGTRLTVV.

This clonotype has at least ten counts. The rearrangement uses TRBV27 and TRBJ2-1, with 8 positions matching TRBD1. Unmatched junction bases numbered 9, after V lost 6 bases and J lost 8 bases. The CDR3 is 14 amino acids. Germline V gene sequence: CDR1 MNHEY, CDR2 SMNVEV (reference sequence). CDR3 in amino acids: CASRRTGLVHEQFF. The CDR3 DNA follows: TGTGCCAGCAGGAGGACAGGGTTGGTCCATGAGCAGTTCTTC.

This clonotype was recorded many times. V is TRBV2 and J is TRBJ2-7; possible D gene TRBD1, 5 bases. V was pared by 7 bases and J by 3 bases, with 13 bases between. The germline V gene encodes CDR1 SNHLY and CDR2 FYNNEI. The CDR3 runs to 13 residues. CDR3 protein: CASKETGDYEQYF. The DNA for the CDR3 is TGTGCCAGCAAAGAAACAGGTGACTACGAGCAGTACTTC.

This clonotype occurred a few times. The rearrangement uses TRBV4-1 and TRBJ2-7; D gene ambiguous. V lost 0 bases to trimming and J lost 6 bases, with 21 bases between them. The CDR3 has 17 residues. Germline lookup yields CDR1 MGHRA and CDR2 YSYEKL. CDR3: CASSQDKFGQPTGEQYF. The CDR3 bases are TGCGCCAGCAGCCAAGATAAGTTTGGGCAGCCCACTGGCGAGCAGTACTTC.